This T cell receptor beta chain was observed in a study of tumor-infiltrating lymphocytes in primary liver carcinoma. Findings of the study overall: Tumor-adjacent and tumor-blood pairs displayed less overlap than did pairs of tumor regions.

In the case of this clonotype: Antigen: not known. A single base separates this from a much larger clone, so it may be a read error.

The CDR3 runs to 19 residues. V lost 5 bases, J lost 2 bases, and 19 bases stayed unmatched. Germline CDR1 and CDR2: SGHNT and YENEEA. Researchers generated TCR beta cDNA from about 0.5 ug of total RNA, relying on a constant-region primer. What produced the TCR beta libraries was three nested multiplex PCR rounds using slightly modified ARM-PCR. Amplification in the first two PCR rounds was performed using TRBV1-TRBV30 forward primers and a C-beta reverse primer for approximately 10 cycles each. TCRdb analysed the multiplex PCR reads with MiXCR anew, one entry per CDR3 protein. Of 180,000 or so distinct CDR3 sequences listed, 50% to 75% are singletons. Germline DNA was extracted alongside blood RNA, which was obtained from unsorted whole blood.

The V call is TRBV11-3, the J call TRBJ2-7; 9 bases map to TRBD2. The clonotype comes from a man aged 40-55 years with primary liver carcinoma and hepatitis B virus infection. The source material was peripheral blood. The CDR3 DNA is TGTGCCAGCAGCCCGCCTCGACTAGCGGCCGGTCCCCCAGCCTACGAGCAGTACTTC. This encodes CASSPPRLAAGPPAYEQYF.